The rows below give T cell receptor beta chains drawn from one sample of a study of human T cells and chemical hapten exposure. TCRdb recomputed calls from the RACE reads with MiXCR, one row per CDR3 protein. The repertoire holds 95,000 to 100,000 distinct CDR3 sequences, with 10% to 12% as singletons. The starting material was whole blood, obtained in connection with sensitization to the hapten diphenylcyclopropenone (DPC). These receptors all stem from a woman aged 60-70 years with alopecia areata. Some clones in this sample may be carry-over from other donors' samples. Both conserved end residues are part of each CDR3. A D gene is named only where the DNA matches it firmly. Not every row has a clone size; where given, it reads once, few, many or a size class.

size	V	D	J	CDR3	DNA
-	TRBV7-2	-	TRBJ2-2	CADESGEGGELFF	TGTGCCGACGAATCAGGGGAAGGCGGGGAGCTGTTTTTT
-	TRBV10-3	-	TRBJ2-7	CAISEGVIRYEQYF	TGTGCCATCAGTGAGGGTGTAATCCGCTACGAGCAGTACTTC
many	TRBV11-1	-	TRBJ2-7	CASSLVTVGKSSYEQYF	TGTGCCAGCAGCTTAGTCACCGTCGGAAAAAGCTCCTACGAGCAGTACTTC
many	TRBV12-3/TRBV12-4	-	TRBJ1-1	CASNLGGAWTEAFF	TGTGCCAGCAACCTCGGGGGCGCTTGGACTGAAGCTTTCTTT
-	TRBV5-1	-	TRBJ1-1	CASSATPSANTEAFF	TGCGCCAGCAGCGCCACCCCTTCAGCGAACACTGAAGCTTTCTTT
many	TRBV20-1	TRBD1	TRBJ1-2	CSAQTGGYVYTF	TGCAGTGCCCAGACAGGGGGGTATGTCTACACCTTC
once	TRBV7-6	TRBD2	TRBJ2-7	CASSQAGEGYEQYF	TGTGCCAGCAGCCAAGCGGGAGAGGGCTACGAGCAGTACTTC
-	TRBV6-6	TRBD1	TRBJ1-3	CASSPPTGAGNTIYF	TGTGCCAGCAGTCCACCGACAGGGGCTGGAAACACCATATATTTT
-	TRBV12-3/TRBV12-4	-	TRBJ2-3	CASSLAGQSLRTDTQYF	TGTGCCAGCAGTTTAGCAGGGCAGAGTCTTAGAACAGATACGCAGTATTTT
many	TRBV4-1	-	TRBJ1-2	CASSPERASYGYTF	TGCGCCAGCAGCCCAGAGAGGGCCTCCTATGGCTACACCTTC
few	TRBV7-9	TRBD1	TRBJ2-1	CASSQIRGPSSYNEQFF	TGTGCCAGCAGCCAAATCAGGGGGCCGAGCTCCTACAATGAGCAGTTCTTC
many	TRBV16	-	TRBJ1-2	CASSPQGEDYGYTF	TGTGCCAGCAGCCCGCAGGGAGAGGACTATGGCTACACCTTC
many	TRBV7-2	TRBD2	TRBJ2-3	CASSSSQALAGANQYF	TGTGCCAGCAGCTCTTCTCAGGCTCTAGCGGGGGCAAACCAGTATTTT
many	TRBV29-1	-	TRBJ2-6	CSVETAGANVLTF	TGCAGCGTTGAGACAGCTGGGGCCAACGTCCTGACTTTC
many	TRBV7-8	TRBD1	TRBJ1-5	CASSLDRGPILGSQPQHF	TGTGCCAGCAGCTTAGATAGGGGGCCTATTCTGGGGTCGCAGCCCCAGCATTTT
-	TRBV9	-	TRBJ2-3	CASSTRGGSDTQYF	TGTGCCAGCAGTACCCGTGGGGGTTCTGATACGCAGTATTTT
-	TRBV19	-	TRBJ1-4	CASTATPHPQDNEKLFF	TGTGCCAGCACGGCGACACCACATCCGCAAGATAATGAAAAACTGTTTTTT
many	TRBV12-3/TRBV12-4	-	TRBJ1-1	CASSLSRNTEAFF	TGTGCCAGCAGTTTATCCCGAAACACTGAAGCTTTCTTT
few	TRBV7-8	TRBD1	TRBJ2-2	CASSSTGSNTGELVF	TGTGCCAGCAGCTCGACAGGGTCGAACACCGGGGAGCTGGTTTTT
few	TRBV14	TRBD2	TRBJ2-1	CASSEGSGGIEQFF	TGTGCCAGCAGCGAGGGTAGCGGGGGCATTGAGCAGTTCTTC